This T cell receptor (beta chain) emerged from a study of OX40 agonist ivuxolimab in advanced cancers. Study-wide context: Ivuxolimab, which targeted the costimulatory receptor OX40 (CD134), was an agonistic, fully human IgG2 monoclonal antibody. Partial responses were achieved by three dose-escalation patients, of whom one had hepatocellular carcinoma and two had cutaneous melanoma. Of the approximately 54 patients in dose escalation, 19 had hepatocellular carcinoma, about 15 had melanoma, 9 had renal cell carcinoma and 9 had head and neck cancer. The dose-escalation cohort was over 70% male with a mean age of approximately 59 years, ranging from roughly 20 to 80. Intravenous ivuxolimab was administered to patients every 2 weeks at six dose levels: 0.01, 0.1, 0.3, 1.5, 3 and 10 mg/kg. The purpose of peripheral TCRbeta sequencing was to test whether ivuxolimab changed TCR sequence diversity and led to clonal T-cell expansion. Patients were allowed to have had prior anti-PD-1, anti-PD-L1 or anti-CTLA-4 therapy, and roughly 40% of the dose-escalation patients had been treated with checkpoint inhibitors. The paper describes the monotherapy dose-escalation part (N of about 47 patients) of the phase I trial of ivuxolimab.

Study-level results and caveats: Partial responders in the 0.1-3.0 mg/kg groups had among the lowest normalized peripheral clonal expansion, especially among CD8+ T cells. Low levels of normalized T-cell clonal expansion were also shown by some nonresponding patients. The antigen specificity of the clonally expanded peripheral T cells was not determined. After ivuxolimab, CD8+ T cells had more expanded clones than CD4+ T cells on average. Clonal expansion of both CD4+ and CD8+ blood T cells was observed from baseline to week 6 at doses 0.1 to 3.0 mg/kg.

The germline ends are 16 bases apart after V is trimmed by 0 bases and J by 9 bases. The CDR3 runs 15 amino acids, cysteine and phenylalanine included. Kept here is only the CDR3 DNA, which spans 45 bases and is read in frame from base 1. CDR1 and CDR2 were assigned from the germline V gene as SGDLS and YYNGEE. Points on this clone: What this receptor recognizes is not known. There are no base qualities to consult, and no much larger clone falls within one base.

Patients with autoimmune disease history or receiving systemic immunosuppression were excluded from the trial. Peripheral blood for TCR sequencing was drawn from every dose cohort at baseline, at cycle 4 day 1 and at cycle 7 day 1. Samples were obtained from an open-label, multicenter, first-in-human phase I dose-escalation trial of ivuxolimab. The trial enrolled adults with locally advanced or metastatic head and neck squamous cell, hepatocellular, melanoma or renal cell carcinoma. Before TCR sequencing, CD4+ T cells and CD8+ T cells were sorted from peripheral blood as separate populations. Genomic DNA was isolated from the sorted cells so that the TCRbeta CDR3 region could be sequenced. The immunoSEQ Assay was used for sequencing of TCRbeta CDR3 regions. Imported from immuneACCESS, the table was reduced by TCRdb to in-frame sequences with V and J called. These copies leave out some clones; in studies compared against another copy, an unresolved V gene accounts for under half, and the cause of the remainder is not known. In all, the sample holds about 43,000 clones, and more than 80% of those were seen once. Of the sample, about 4% falls within the top ten clones.

Sequenced here: CD4+ or CD8+ T cells sorted from blood, sampled in a trial of the OX40 agonist ivuxolimab. The TCR sequence derives from an adult with an advanced solid tumor such as melanoma, head and neck, liver or kidney cancer. The rearranged chain carries TRBV9 and TRBJ2-1; D gene: possibly TRBD1, on 5 matching bases. The DNA reads TGTGCCAGCAGCGTAGTCTTAGGGGCGCTTGGTGAGCAGTTCTTC. Translation gives CASSVVLGALGEQFF.